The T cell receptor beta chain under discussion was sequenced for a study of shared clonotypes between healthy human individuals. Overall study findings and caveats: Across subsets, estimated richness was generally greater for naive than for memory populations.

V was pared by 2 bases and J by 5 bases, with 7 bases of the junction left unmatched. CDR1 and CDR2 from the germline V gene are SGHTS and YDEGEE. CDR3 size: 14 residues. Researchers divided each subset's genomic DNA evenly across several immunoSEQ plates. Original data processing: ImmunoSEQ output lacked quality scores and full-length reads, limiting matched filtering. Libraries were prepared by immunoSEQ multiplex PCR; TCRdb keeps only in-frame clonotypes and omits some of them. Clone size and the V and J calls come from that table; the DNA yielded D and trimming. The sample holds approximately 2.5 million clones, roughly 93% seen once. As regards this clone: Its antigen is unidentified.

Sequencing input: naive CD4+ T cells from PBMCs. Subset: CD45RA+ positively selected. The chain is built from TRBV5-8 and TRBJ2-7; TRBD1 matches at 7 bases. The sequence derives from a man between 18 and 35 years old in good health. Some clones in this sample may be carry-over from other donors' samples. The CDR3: CASSFSGTADEQYF. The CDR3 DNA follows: TGTGCCAGCAGCTTCTCCGGGACAGCCGACGAGCAGTACTTC.